The sequence of this T cell receptor (beta chain) was determined in a study of OX40 agonist ivuxolimab in advanced cancers. Study observations and caveats: CD4+ and CD8+ blood T cells expanded clonally by week 6 at 0.1 to 3.0 mg/kg.

Data came from immunoSEQ multiplex PCR; TCRdb stores just in-frame clones and leaves some out. Here the sample spans roughly 76,000 clones, approximately 85% being singletons. Regarding this clone: Its antigen is unidentified.

CDR1 and CDR2 from the germline V gene are SEHNR and FQNEAQ (reference sequence). Trimming removed 4 bases from V and 5 bases from J; junction bases left unmatched: 17. The length of the CDR3 is 19 residues. This chain connects TRBV7-9 to TRBJ1-5; 10 bases are a match to TRBD1. The sample in question was CD4+ or CD8+ T cells sorted from blood, obtained in a trial of the OX40 agonist ivuxolimab. The sequence was obtained from an adult with an advanced solid tumor such as melanoma, head and neck, liver or kidney cancer. CDR3 bases: TGTGCCAGCAGCTCTATTGCTCCCGGGACAGGGGTAGGAGATCAGCCCCAGCATTTT. Protein product: CASSSIAPGTGVGDQPQHF.